This is a list of T cell receptor beta chains from one sample in a study of T cell changes during pregnancy in multiple sclerosis. Clones were sequenced by immunoSEQ multiplex PCR, and TCRdb holds only the in-frame ones, with some missing. The sample lists fewer than 70,000 clones; 85% to 95% were seen once. The sequencing here drew on CD8+ T cells from peripheral blood mononuclear cells, taken in the third trimester of pregnancy. Receptors were obtained from a female donor with multiple sclerosis, enrolled in a pregnancy study. The CDR3 runs from the conserved cysteine through the conserved F or W. Fields, in order: J gene, D gene, V gene, CDR3 protein. The D gene is left open where the match is weak.

J: TRBJ2-2; D: TRBD2; V: TRBV7-9; CDR3: CASSLATAGGVTGELFF
J: TRBJ1-3; D: .; V: TRBV29-1; CDR3: CSVEDPGSSGNTIYF
J: TRBJ2-7; D: TRBD1; V: TRBV5-4; CDR3: CASSPVGQGPTEQYF
J: TRBJ2-4; D: TRBD2; V: TRBV27; CDR3: CASRGDGNWRENIQYF
J: TRBJ2-5; D: .; V: TRBV6-5; CDR3: CASSPRSETQYF
J: TRBJ2-5; D: .; V: TRBV6-6; CDR3: CASNWKVGETQYF
J: TRBJ2-1; D: TRBD1; V: TRBV20-1; CDR3: CSARQGNEQFF
J: TRBJ2-3; D: .; V: TRBV2; CDR3: CASSRTPWVEYF
J: TRBJ1-2; D: .; V: TRBV13; CDR3: CASSGTETNYGYTF
J: TRBJ2-1; D: TRBD2; V: TRBV7-9; CDR3: CASSFPLAGGDNEQFF
J: TRBJ2-7; D: .; V: TRBV4-2; CDR3: CASSQGFLPRNSSSYEQYF
J: TRBJ1-1; D: .; V: TRBV6-1; CDR3: CASSQSNTEAFF
J: TRBJ2-7; D: .; V: TRBV27; CDR3: CASSYSQDRGLFEQYF
J: TRBJ2-3; D: TRBD2; V: TRBV9; CDR3: CASSAGTSGISSTDTQYF
J: TRBJ1-1; D: .; V: TRBV27; CDR3: CASSLPGGEEDTEAFF
J: TRBJ1-1; D: .; V: TRBV7-9; CDR3: CASSPTEAFF
J: TRBJ2-5; D: .; V: TRBV13; CDR3: CASSLGTEETQYF
J: TRBJ2-3; D: .; V: TRBV27; CDR3: CASNQLGAVDTQYF
J: TRBJ2-2; D: .; V: TRBV7-2; CDR3: CASSFWRANTGELFF
J: TRBJ2-5; D: TRBD2; V: TRBV28; CDR3: CASSSQRGQETQYF
J: TRBJ2-1; D: .; V: TRBV7-9; CDR3: CASSLGENEQFF
J: TRBJ2-1; D: TRBD2; V: TRBV7-3; CDR3: CASSLGLAGGLYNEQFF
J: TRBJ1-1; D: .; V: TRBV5-1; CDR3: CASSLGQGRTEAFF
J: TRBJ2-2; D: .; V: TRBV27; CDR3: CASSLYTGMTGELFF
J: TRBJ1-1; D: .; V: TRBV11-2; CDR3: CASSFTGTEAFF
J: TRBJ1-2; D: .; V: TRBV5-6; CDR3: CASSFWWQGLIYGYTF
J: TRBJ2-7; D: .; V: TRBV9; CDR3: CASSVAPETYYEQYF
J: TRBJ1-5; D: .; V: TRBV28; CDR3: CASSFLQGFNQPQHF
J: TRBJ1-1; D: .; V: TRBV5-6; CDR3: CASALGGVNTEAFF
J: TRBJ2-1; D: TRBD1; V: TRBV15; CDR3: CATSREGQMFYNEQFF
J: TRBJ1-3; D: .; V: TRBV11-2; CDR3: CASSPLGAGNTIYF
J: TRBJ1-2; D: TRBD1; V: TRBV27; CDR3: CASSETGGADYGYTF
J: TRBJ2-1; D: TRBD2; V: TRBV9; CDR3: CASSSILSGGYNEQFF
J: TRBJ2-7; D: .; V: TRBV19; CDR3: CASSIFGSGYEQYF
J: TRBJ2-7; D: TRBD2; V: TRBV28; CDR3: CASSLLAGRGGEQYF
J: TRBJ1-2; D: .; V: TRBV4-1; CDR3: CASSPHSPEYVDRTF
J: TRBJ1-5; D: .; V: TRBV6-5; CDR3: CASSPNFSNQPQHF
J: TRBJ2-2; D: .; V: TRBV7-9; CDR3: CASTPPVSSSEGTGELFF
J: TRBJ2-1; D: .; V: TRBV11-3; CDR3: CASSLSGLSYNEQFF
J: TRBJ2-1; D: .; V: TRBV6-5; CDR3: CASSCLTRLGYNEQFF
J: TRBJ2-3; D: .; V: TRBV29-1; CDR3: CSVEGTDRDTQYF
J: TRBJ2-7; D: TRBD2; V: TRBV9; CDR3: CASGGSNEQYF
J: TRBJ2-5; D: TRBD1; V: TRBV6-1; CDR3: CASSAGTGGPETQYF
J: TRBJ2-3; D: .; V: TRBV5-6; CDR3: CASISPASPDTQYF
J: TRBJ2-7; D: TRBD2; V: TRBV7-2; CDR3: CASSLGGRGNYEQYF
J: TRBJ1-1; D: .; V: TRBV28; CDR3: CASSLIQVPEAFF
J: TRBJ2-3; D: .; V: TRBV7-9; CDR3: CASSSSSGSTDTQYF
J: TRBJ2-1; D: TRBD2; V: TRBV20-1; CDR3: CSGTNNEQFF
J: TRBJ2-2; D: TRBD2; V: TRBV4-1; CDR3: CASSHPRGGASNTGELFF
J: TRBJ2-1; D: TRBD2; V: TRBV4-1; CDR3: CASSHRLAGYNEQFF
J: TRBJ2-3; D: .; V: TRBV19; CDR3: CASTSEVTDTQYF
J: TRBJ2-1; D: TRBD1; V: TRBV9; CDR3: CASSGGQGRAGEQFF
J: TRBJ2-7; D: TRBD2; V: TRBV19; CDR3: CASSGLAGGYEQYF
J: TRBJ1-5; D: .; V: TRBV4-1; CDR3: CASSQLRRNQPQHF
J: TRBJ1-2; D: TRBD1; V: TRBV25-1; CDR3: CASSITGTVYGYTF